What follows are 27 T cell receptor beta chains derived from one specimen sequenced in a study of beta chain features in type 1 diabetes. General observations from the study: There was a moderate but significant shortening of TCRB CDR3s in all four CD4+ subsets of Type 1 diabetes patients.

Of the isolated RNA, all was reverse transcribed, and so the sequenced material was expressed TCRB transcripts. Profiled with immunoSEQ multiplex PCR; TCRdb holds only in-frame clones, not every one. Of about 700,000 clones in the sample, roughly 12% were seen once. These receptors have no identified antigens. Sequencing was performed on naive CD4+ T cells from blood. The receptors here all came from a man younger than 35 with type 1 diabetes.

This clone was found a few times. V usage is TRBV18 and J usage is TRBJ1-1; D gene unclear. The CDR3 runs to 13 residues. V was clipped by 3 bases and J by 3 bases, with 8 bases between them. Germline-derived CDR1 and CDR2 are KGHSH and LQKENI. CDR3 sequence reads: CASSPALYTEAFF. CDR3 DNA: TGTGCCAGCTCACCTGCCTTATACACTGAAGCTTTCTTT.

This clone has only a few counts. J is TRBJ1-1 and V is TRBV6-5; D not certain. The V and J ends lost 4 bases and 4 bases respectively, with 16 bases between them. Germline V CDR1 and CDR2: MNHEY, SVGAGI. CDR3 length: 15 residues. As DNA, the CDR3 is TGTGCCAGCAGTTCCGAATCGGTGGATCCCACTGAAGCTTTCTTT. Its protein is CASSSESVDPTEAFF.

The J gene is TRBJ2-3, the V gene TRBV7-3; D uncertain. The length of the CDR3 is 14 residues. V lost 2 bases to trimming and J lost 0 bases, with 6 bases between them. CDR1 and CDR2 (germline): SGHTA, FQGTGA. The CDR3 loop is CASSLASSTDTQYF. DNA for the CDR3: TGTGCCAGCAGCTTAGCGTCTAGCACAGATACGCAGTATTTT.

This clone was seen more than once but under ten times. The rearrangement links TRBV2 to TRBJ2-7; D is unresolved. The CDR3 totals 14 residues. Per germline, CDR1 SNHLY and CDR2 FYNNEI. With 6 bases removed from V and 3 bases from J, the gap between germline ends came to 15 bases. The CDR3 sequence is CASRRTVGHYEQYF. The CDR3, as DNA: TGTGCCAGCAGGAGGACGGTCGGTCACTACGAGCAGTACTTC.

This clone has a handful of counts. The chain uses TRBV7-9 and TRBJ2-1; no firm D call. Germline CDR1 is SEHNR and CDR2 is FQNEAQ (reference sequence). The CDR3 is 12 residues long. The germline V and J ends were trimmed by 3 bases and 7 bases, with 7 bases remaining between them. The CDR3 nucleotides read TGTGCCAGCAGCTTTGGTCCAAATGAGCAGTTCTTC. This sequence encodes CASSFGPNEQFF. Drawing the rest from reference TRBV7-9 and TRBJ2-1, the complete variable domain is DTGVSQNPRHKITKRGQNVTFRCDPISEHNRLYWYRQTLGQGPEFLTYFQNEAQLEKSRLLSDRFSAERPKGSFSTLEIQRTEQGDSAMYLCASSFGPNEQFFGPGTRLTVL.

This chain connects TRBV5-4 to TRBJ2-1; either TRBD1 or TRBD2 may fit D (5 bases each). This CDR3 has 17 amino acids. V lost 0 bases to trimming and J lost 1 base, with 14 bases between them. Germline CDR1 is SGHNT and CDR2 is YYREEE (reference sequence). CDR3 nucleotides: TGTGCCAGCAGCTTGGGGGGACGAGATAGGTCCTACAATGAGCAGTTCTTC. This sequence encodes CASSLGGRDRSYNEQFF.

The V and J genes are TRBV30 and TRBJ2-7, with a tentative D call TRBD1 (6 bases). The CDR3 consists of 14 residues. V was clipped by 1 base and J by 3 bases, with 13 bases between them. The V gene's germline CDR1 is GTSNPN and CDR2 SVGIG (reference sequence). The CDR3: CAWSGVGAHYEQYF. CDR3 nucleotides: TGTGCCTGGAGTGGGGTGGGGGCTCACTACGAGCAGTACTTC.

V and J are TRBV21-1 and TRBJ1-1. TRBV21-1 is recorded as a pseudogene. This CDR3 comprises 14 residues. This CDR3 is CASSSGLGSTEAFF. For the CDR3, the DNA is TGTGCCAGCAGCTCGGGCCTCGGGAGCACTGAAGCTTTCTTT.

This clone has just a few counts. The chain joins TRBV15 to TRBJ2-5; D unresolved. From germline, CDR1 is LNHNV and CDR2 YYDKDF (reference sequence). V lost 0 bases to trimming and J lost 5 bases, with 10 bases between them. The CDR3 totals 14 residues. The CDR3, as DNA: TGTGCCACCAGCAGAGATAGGTCGGTGGAGACCCAGTACTTC. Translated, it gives CATSRDRSVETQYF.

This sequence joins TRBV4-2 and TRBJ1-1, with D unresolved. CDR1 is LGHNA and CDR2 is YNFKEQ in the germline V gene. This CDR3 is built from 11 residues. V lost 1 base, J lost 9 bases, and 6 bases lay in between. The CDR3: CASSQGQKAFF. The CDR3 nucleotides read TGTGCCAGCAGCCAAGGGCAGAAAGCTTTCTTT.

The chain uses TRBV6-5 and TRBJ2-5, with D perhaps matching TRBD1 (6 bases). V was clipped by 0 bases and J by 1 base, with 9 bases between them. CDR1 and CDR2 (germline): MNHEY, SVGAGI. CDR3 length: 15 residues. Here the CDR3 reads CASSYSGAGQETQYF. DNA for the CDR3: TGTGCCAGCAGTTACTCGGGGGCAGGCCAAGAGACCCAGTACTTC.

The CDR3 spells CASSPLMGGRETQYF. DNA for the CDR3: TGTGCCAGCAGCCCGTTGATGGGGGGGCGAGAGACCCAGTACTTC. The rearrangement uses TRBV7-7 and TRBJ2-5, with D perhaps TRBD2 (7 bases). Germline values: CDR1 SSHAT, CDR2 FNYEAQ (reference sequence). Trimming cost V 5 bases and J 4 bases, with 17 bases left between them. The CDR3 loop spans 15 amino acids. The variable domain in full, completed from reference TRBV7-7 and TRBJ2-5, reads GAGVSQSPRYKVTKRGQDVTLRCDPISSHATLYWYQQALGQGPEFLTYFNYEAQPDKSGLPSDRFSAERPEGSISTLTIQRTEQRDSAMYRCASSPLMGGRETQYFGPGTRLLVL.

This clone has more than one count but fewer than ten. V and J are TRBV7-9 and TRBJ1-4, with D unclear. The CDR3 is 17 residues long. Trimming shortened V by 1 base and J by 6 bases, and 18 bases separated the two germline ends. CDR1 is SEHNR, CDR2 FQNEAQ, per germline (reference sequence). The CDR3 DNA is TGTGCCAGCAGCTTAGGTACAGCGGGAGGATCAGATGAAAAACTGTTTTTT. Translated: CASSLGTAGGSDEKLFF.

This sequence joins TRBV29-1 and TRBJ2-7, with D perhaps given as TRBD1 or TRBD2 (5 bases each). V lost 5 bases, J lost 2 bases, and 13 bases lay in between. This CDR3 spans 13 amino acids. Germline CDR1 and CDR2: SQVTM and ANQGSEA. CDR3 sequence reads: CSVTNGAPYEQYF. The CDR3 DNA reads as TGCAGCGTTACTAACGGGGCGCCCTACGAGCAGTACTTC.

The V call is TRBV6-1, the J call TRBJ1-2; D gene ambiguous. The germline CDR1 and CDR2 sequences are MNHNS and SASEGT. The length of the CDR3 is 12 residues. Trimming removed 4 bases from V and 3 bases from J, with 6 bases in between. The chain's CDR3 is CASSVTDYGYTF. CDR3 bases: TGTGCCAGCAGTGTTACGGACTATGGCTACACCTTC.

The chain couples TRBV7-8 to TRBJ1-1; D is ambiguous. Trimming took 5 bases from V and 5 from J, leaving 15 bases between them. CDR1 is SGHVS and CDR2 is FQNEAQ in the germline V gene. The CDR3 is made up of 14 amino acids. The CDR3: CASSPPVGGTEAFF. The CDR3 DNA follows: TGTGCCAGCAGCCCCCCGGTCGGAGGGACTGAAGCTTTCTTT.

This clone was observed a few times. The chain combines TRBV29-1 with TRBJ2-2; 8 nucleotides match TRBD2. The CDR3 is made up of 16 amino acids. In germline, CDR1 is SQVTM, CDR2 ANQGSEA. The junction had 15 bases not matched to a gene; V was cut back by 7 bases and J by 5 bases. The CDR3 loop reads CSARAGGSLGTGELFF. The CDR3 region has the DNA TGCAGCGCCCGGGCGGGGGGCTCCTTGGGAACCGGGGAGCTGTTTTTT.

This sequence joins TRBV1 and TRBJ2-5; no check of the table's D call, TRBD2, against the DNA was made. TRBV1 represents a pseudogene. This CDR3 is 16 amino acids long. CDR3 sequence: CTSSQRSTRRIETQYF. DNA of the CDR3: TGCACCAGCAGCCAAAGGTCGACTAGAAGGATTGAGACCCAGTACTTC.

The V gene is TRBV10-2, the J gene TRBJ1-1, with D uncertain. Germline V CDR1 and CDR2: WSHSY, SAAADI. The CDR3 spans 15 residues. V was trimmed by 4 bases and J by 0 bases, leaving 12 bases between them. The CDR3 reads CASSGGTALNTEAFF. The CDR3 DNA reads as TGCGCCAGCAGTGGGGGAACAGCGCTGAACACTGAAGCTTTCTTT.

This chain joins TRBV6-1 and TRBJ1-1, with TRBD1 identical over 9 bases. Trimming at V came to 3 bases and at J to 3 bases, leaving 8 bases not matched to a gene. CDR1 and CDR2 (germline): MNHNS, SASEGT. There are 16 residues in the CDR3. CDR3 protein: CASSDGGTGLDTEAFF. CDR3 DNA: TGTGCCAGCAGTGATGGAGGGACAGGGCTTGACACTGAAGCTTTCTTT.

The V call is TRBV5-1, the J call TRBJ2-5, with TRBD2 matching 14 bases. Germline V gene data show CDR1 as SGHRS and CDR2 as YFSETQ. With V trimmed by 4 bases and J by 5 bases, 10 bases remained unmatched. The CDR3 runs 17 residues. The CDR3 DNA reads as TGCGCCAGCAGCCTCCGGACTAGCGGGGGGCTGCTGGAGACCCAGTACTTC. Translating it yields CASSLRTSGGLLETQYF.

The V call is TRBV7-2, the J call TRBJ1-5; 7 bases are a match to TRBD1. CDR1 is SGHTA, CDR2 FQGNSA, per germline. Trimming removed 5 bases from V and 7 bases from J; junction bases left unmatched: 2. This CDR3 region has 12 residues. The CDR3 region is CASSQGGQPQHF. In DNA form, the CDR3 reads TGTGCCAGCAGCCAGGGGGGACAGCCCCAGCATTTT.

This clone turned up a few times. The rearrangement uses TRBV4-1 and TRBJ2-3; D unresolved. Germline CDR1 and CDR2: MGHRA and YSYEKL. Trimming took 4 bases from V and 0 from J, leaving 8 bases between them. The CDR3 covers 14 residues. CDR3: CASSRTASTDTQYF. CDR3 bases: TGCGCCAGCAGCCGGACGGCAAGCACAGATACGCAGTATTTT.

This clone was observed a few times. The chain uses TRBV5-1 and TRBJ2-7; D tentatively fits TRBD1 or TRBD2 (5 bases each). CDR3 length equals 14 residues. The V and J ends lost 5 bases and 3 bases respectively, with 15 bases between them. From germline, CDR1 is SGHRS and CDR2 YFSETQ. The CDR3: CASRLEGSLYEQYF. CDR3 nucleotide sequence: TGCGCCAGCAGGCTAGAGGGGAGTCTCTACGAGCAGTACTTC.

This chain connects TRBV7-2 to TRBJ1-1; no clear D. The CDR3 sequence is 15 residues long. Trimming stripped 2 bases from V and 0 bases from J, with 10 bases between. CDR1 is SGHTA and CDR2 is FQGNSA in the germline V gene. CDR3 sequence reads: CASSLLAFMNTEAFF. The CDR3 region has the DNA TGTGCCAGCAGCTTACTGGCCTTCATGAACACTGAAGCTTTCTTT.

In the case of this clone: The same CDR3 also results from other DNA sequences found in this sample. In DNA, the CDR3 is TGTGCCAGCAGCTTGGGGGAAGGCCGTGAAGCTTTCTTT. Translated: CASSLGEGREAFF. The chain has TRBV7-9 and TRBJ1-1; possible D gene TRBD1, 5 bases. The CDR3 consists of 13 residues. V was cut by 3 bases and J by 7 bases, with 12 bases left in between. Germline-derived CDR1 and CDR2 are SEHNR and FQNEAQ (reference sequence).

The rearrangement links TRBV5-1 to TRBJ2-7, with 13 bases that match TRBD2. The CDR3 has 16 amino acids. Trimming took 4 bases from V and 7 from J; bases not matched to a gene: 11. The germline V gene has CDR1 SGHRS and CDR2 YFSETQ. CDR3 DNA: TGCGCCAGCAGCCCTTCGACTAGCGGGGGGCCGAGGGAGCAGTACTTC. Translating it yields CASSPSTSGGPREQYF. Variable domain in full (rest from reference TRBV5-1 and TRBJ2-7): KAGVTQTPRYLIKTRGQQVTLSCSPISGHRSVSWYQQTPGQGLQFLFEYFSETQRNKGNFPGRFSGRQFSNSRSEMNVSTLELGDSALYLCASSPSTSGGPREQYFGPGTRLTVT.